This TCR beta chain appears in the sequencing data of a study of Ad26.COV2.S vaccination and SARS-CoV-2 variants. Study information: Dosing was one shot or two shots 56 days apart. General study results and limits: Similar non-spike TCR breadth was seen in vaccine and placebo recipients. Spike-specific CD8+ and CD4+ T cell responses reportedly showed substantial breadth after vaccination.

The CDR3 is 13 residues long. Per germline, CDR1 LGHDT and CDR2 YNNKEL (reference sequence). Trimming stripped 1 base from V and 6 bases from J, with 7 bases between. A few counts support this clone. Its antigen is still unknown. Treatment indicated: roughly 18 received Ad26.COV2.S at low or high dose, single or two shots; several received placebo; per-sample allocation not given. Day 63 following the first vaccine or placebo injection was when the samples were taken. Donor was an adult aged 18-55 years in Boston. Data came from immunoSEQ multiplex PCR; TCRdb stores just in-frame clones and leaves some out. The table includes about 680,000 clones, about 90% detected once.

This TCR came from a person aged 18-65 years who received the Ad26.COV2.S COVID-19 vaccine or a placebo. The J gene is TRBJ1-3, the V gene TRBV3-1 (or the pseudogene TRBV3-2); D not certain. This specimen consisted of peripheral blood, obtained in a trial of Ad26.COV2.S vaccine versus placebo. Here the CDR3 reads CASSQVAPNTIYF. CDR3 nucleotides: TGTGCCAGCAGCCAAGTAGCCCCAAACACCATATATTTT.